These 18 T cell receptor beta chains originate from one sample sequenced in a study of T-cell memory formation after mild COVID-19. MiXCR was run by TCRdb on the 5' RACE reads, yielding one entry per CDR3 protein. Among about 470,000 distinct CDR3 sequences, 25% were seen once, and the ten largest hold approximately 12%. The source material was PBMCs or a T cell subset sorted from them (not recorded which). The receptors here all came from an adult woman who had mild COVID-19 (a few samples of this study predate the infection). Cell type and time point are not known.

The chain couples TRBV29-1 to TRBJ2-3; D is possibly TRBD1 or TRBD2 (5 bases each). CDR1 and CDR2 (germline): SQVTM, ANQGSEA. V was cut by 8 bases and J by 7 bases, with 16 bases left in between. The length of the CDR3 is 12 residues. CDR3: CSLRVGANTQYF. DNA for the CDR3: TGCAGCCTCAGAGTCGGGGCTAATACGCAGTATTTT.

This clonotype was detected only a few times. The rearrangement uses TRBV29-1 and TRBJ2-3, with TRBD1 identical over 7 bases. CDR3 length equals 13 residues. V dropped 7 bases and J dropped 4; count of bases not matched to a gene: 8. Germline V lookup: CDR1 SQVTM, CDR2 ANQGSEA. The CDR3 coding sequence is TGCAGCGCCCAGCCACAGGGGCCAGATACGCAGTATTTT. Its protein is CSAQPQGPDTQYF.

This chain joins TRBV3-1 and TRBJ2-1; 8 bases agree with TRBD2. This CDR3 comprises 16 residues. CDR1 is LGHDT and CDR2 is YNNKEL in the germline V gene (reference sequence). Unmatched junction bases numbered 7, after V lost 5 bases and J lost 1 base. The CDR3 spells CASSATPGGSYNEQFF. The CDR3 region has the DNA TGTGCCAGCAGCGCAACACCGGGAGGGTCCTACAATGAGCAGTTCTTC.

This clonotype was seen more than once but under ten times. The genes are TRBV7-2 and TRBJ1-2; 11 bases are shared with TRBD1. Germline values: CDR1 SGHTA, CDR2 FQGNSA. The V segment lost 4 bases and the J segment 0 bases; nucleotides outside the gene matches: 7. This CDR3 is built from 17 residues. The CDR3 sequence: CASSSDRGRVSNYGYTF. CDR3 sequence (DNA): TGTGCCAGCAGCTCGGACAGGGGGCGGGTATCTAACTATGGCTACACCTTC.

The rearrangement joins TRBV29-1 to TRBJ1-5; D is perhaps TRBD1 (6 bases). The germline V gene encodes CDR1 SQVTM and CDR2 ANQGSEA. This CDR3 spans 15 amino acids. Trimming stripped 2 bases from V and 6 bases from J, with 17 bases between. The DNA of the CDR3 is TGCAGCGTTGAAATGATGTCAGGGGTCGTTCAGCCCCAGCATTTT. Protein: CSVEMMSGVVQPQHF.

The chain recombines TRBV29-1 with TRBJ1-2; D is uncertain. Germline V gene sequence: CDR1 SQVTM, CDR2 ANQGSEA. CDR3 length: 10 residues. The V end lost 0 bases, the J end lost 7 bases, and 3 bases lay between the germline ends. The CDR3 protein is CSVEEGGYTF. The CDR3 DNA follows: TGCAGCGTTGAAGAAGGTGGCTACACCTTC.

V is TRBV6-2 or TRBV6-3 and J is TRBJ2-7, with TRBD1 identical over 8 bases. Germline CDR1 is MNHEY and CDR2 is SVGEGT. J gave up 0 bases and V 6 bases, and 4 bases lay outside the gene matches. This CDR3 is built from 14 residues. The CDR3 nucleotides read TGTGCCAGCAGAGGACAGGGTCGCTCCTACGAGCAGTACTTC. This encodes CASRGQGRSYEQYF.

The chain has TRBV7-9 and TRBJ1-4; D possibly corresponds to TRBD1 (6 bases). V was clipped by 4 bases and J by 2 bases, with 11 bases between them. The germline CDR1 and CDR2 sequences are SEHNR and FQNEAQ (reference sequence). CDR3 length: 15 amino acids. CDR3 DNA sequence: TGTGCCAGCAGCTCTCCAGGGGTGACTAATGAAAAACTGTTTTTT. This translates into CASSSPGVTNEKLFF.

V and J are TRBV7-9 and TRBJ2-7; the D call may be TRBD1 or TRBD2 (5 bases each). Germline assignment: CDR1 SEHNR and CDR2 FQNEAQ (reference sequence). The V gene lost 5 bases and the J gene lost 2 bases, with 16 bases spanning the gap. The CDR3 has 15 residues. The CDR3 sequence is CASSLVRASPYEQYF. CDR3 sequence (DNA): TGTGCCAGCAGCCTCGTCAGGGCTAGCCCCTACGAGCAGTACTTC.

This clonotype has only a few counts. J is TRBJ2-1 and V is TRBV5-6; 9 bases agree with TRBD2. The CDR3 spans 17 residues. V dropped 4 bases and J dropped 6; count of bases not matched to a gene: 14. Looked up from germline, CDR1 is SGHDT and CDR2 is YYEEEE. Written as DNA, the CDR3 is TGTGCCAGCAGCGAGGACCCCGTCGCGGGAGGGCCCAATGAGCAGTTCTTC. It is translated as CASSEDPVAGGPNEQFF.

This sequence joins TRBV11-3 and TRBJ2-7; D possibly corresponds to TRBD1 (5 bases). Germline assignment: CDR1 SGHNT and CDR2 YENEEA. The CDR3 extends over 14 amino acids. The V end was cut by 4 bases, the J end by 3 bases, with 13 bases between. CDR3 coding DNA: TGTGCCAGCAGCTCGCTTTCGGACATCTACGAGCAGTACTTC. Translation gives CASSSLSDIYEQYF.

The rearrangement joins TRBV29-1 to TRBJ2-1; 13 positions agree with TRBD2. V lost 5 bases and J lost 4; bases outside the gene matches: 5. The CDR3 is made up of 15 amino acids. The germline V gene encodes CDR1 SQVTM and CDR2 ANQGSEA. The CDR3 sequence is CSVNPGLAGYNEQFF. In DNA, the CDR3 is TGCAGCGTTAATCCGGGACTAGCGGGGTACAATGAGCAGTTCTTC.

The rearrangement joins TRBV4-1 to TRBJ1-1; tentatively, D is TRBD1 (5 bases). CDR3 length equals 15 residues. Germline V lookup: CDR1 MGHRA, CDR2 YSYEKL. V was shortened by 4 bases and J by 4 bases, with 16 bases between the two germline ends. Written as DNA, the CDR3 is TGCGCCAGCAGCCCAGGGACTGGGGACGGCACTGAAGCTTTCTTT. It specifies CASSPGTGDGTEAFF.

This clonotype was picked up a small number of times. The CDR3 bases are TGTGCCACCAGGGCCACGAGGGGTGAAAAACTGTTTTTT. Translating gives CATRATRGEKLFF. The chain uses TRBV24-1 and TRBJ1-4; D perhaps matches TRBD1 (5 bases). This CDR3 is 13 amino acids long. The germline V gene encodes CDR1 KGHDR and CDR2 SFDVKD. V lost 7 bases and J lost 7, with 12 bases in between.

V usage is TRBV28 and J usage is TRBJ1-2; possible D gene TRBD1, 6 bases. The CDR3 runs 12 residues. CDR1 MDHEN and CDR2 SYDVKM come from the germline V gene. V was cut by 8 bases and J by 8 bases, with 15 bases left in between. CDR3 sequence reads: CASEGGDEGYTF. The CDR3 DNA sequence: TGTGCCAGCGAGGGGGGCGATGAAGGCTACACCTTC.

V is TRBV10-3 and J is TRBJ2-1; a possible D gene is TRBD1 (6 bases). The CDR3 loop spans 13 amino acids. Germline V CDR1 and CDR2: ENHRY, SYGVKD. Deletions cut 10 bases from V and 6 bases from J, with 16 bases between. The CDR3 DNA follows: TGTGCCACGAGGACAGAAATCGGCAATGAGCAGTTCTTC. It specifies CATRTEIGNEQFF.

Remarks on this clonotype: The conserved phenylalanine or tryptophan is not found at the CDR3 terminus, so this likely reflects a read error. The DNA is omitted, as the CDR3 cannot be located on it reliably, and the CDR3 follows TCRdb's listing. The chain carries TRBV18 and TRBJ2-7; TRBD1, the D gene given by the table, was not confirmed from the DNA. Looked up from germline, CDR1 is KGHSH and CDR2 is LQKENI. The CDR3 length is 11 residues, termini included. The CDR3 region is CASSQGDGQHY.

The gene calls are TRBV7-2 and TRBJ2-3, with TRBD2 matching 11 bases. Germline V lookup: CDR1 SGHTA, CDR2 FQGNSA. The CDR3 totals 18 residues. V was clipped by 2 bases and J by 0 bases; unmatched bases: 7. The CDR3: CASSLRWGLAASTDTQYF. CDR3 DNA: TGTGCCAGCAGCTTAAGATGGGGACTAGCGGCGAGCACAGATACGCAGTATTTT.